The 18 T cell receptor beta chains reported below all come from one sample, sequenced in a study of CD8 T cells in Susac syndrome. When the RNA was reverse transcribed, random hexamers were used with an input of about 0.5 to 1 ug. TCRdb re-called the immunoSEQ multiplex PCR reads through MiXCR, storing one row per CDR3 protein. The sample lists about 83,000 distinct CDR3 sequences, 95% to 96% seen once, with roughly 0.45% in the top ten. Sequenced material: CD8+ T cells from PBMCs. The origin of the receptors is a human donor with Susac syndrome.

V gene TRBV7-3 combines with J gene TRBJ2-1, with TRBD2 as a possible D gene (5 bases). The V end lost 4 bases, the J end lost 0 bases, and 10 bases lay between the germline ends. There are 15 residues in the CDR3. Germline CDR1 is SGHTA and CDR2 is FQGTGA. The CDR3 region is CASSSQRSSYNEQFF. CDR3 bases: TGTGCCAGCAGCTCGCAGCGGAGCTCCTACAATGAGCAGTTCTTC.

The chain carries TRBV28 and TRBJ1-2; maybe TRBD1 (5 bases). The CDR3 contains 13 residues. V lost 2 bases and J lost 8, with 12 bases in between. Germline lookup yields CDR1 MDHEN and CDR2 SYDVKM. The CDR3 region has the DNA TGTGCCAGCAGTTTACCATTCGGGGACGGCTACACCTTC. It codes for CASSLPFGDGYTF.

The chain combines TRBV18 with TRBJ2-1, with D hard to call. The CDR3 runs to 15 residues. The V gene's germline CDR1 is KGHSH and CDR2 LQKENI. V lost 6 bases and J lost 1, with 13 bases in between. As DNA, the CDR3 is TGTGCCAGCTCCTCCCGGGTTCCTTCCTACAATGAGCAGTTCTTC. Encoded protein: CASSSRVPSYNEQFF.

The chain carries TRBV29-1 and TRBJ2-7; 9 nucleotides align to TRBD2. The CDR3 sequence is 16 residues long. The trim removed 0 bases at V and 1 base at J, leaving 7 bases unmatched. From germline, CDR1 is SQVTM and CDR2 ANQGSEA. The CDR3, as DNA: TGCAGCGTTGAAGATAGGCTAGCGGGGAAATCCTACGAGCAGTACTTC. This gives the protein CSVEDRLAGKSYEQYF.

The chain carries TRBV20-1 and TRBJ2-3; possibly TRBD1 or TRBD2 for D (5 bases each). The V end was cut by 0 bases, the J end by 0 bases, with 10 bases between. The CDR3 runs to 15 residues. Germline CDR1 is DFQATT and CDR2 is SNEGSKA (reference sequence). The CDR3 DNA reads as TGCAGTGCTAGAGATGGGGGTCTAAGCACAGATACGCAGTATTTT. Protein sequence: CSARDGGLSTDTQYF.

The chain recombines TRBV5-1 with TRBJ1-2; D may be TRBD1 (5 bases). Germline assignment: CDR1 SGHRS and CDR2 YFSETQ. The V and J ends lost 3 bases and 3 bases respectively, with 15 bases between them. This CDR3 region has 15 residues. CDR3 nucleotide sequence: TGCGCCAGCAGCTCCGACCACAGGTTCCACTATGGCTACACCTTC. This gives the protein CASSSDHRFHYGYTF.

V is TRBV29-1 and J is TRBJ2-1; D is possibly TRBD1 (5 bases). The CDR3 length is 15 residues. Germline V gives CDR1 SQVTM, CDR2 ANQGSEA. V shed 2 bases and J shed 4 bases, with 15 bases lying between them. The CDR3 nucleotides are TGCAGCGTTGAAAAGGGGTCAAGGGCGTACAATGAGCAGTTCTTC. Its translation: CSVEKGSRAYNEQFF.

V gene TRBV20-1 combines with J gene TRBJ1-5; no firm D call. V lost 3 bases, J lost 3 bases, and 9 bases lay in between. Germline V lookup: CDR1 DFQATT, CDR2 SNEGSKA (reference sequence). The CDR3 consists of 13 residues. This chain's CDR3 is CSARDLFNQPQHF. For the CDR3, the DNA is TGCAGTGCTAGGGACCTTTTCAATCAGCCCCAGCATTTT.

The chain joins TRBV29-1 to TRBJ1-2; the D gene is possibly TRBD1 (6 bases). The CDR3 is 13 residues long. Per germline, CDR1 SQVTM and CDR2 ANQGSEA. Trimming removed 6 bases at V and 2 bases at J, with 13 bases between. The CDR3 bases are TGCAGCGTCCAAACAGGGCTAAACTATGGCTACACCTTC. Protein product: CSVQTGLNYGYTF.

Written as DNA, the CDR3 is TGCAGTGCTAGAGATCGGGCGACAGACAACTATGGCTACACCTTC. Residues: CSARDRATDNYGYTF. The genes are TRBV20-1 and TRBJ1-2, with D perhaps matching TRBD1 (5 bases). The V gene's germline CDR1 is DFQATT and CDR2 SNEGSKA (reference sequence). V was clipped by 0 bases and J by 2 bases, with 13 bases between them. The CDR3 length is 15 residues.

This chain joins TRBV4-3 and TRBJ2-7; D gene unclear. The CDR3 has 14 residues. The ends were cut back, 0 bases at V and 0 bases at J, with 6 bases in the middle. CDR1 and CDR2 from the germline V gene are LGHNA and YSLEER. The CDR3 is CASSQELSSYEQYF. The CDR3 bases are TGCGCCAGCAGCCAAGAACTTTCCTCCTACGAGCAGTACTTC.

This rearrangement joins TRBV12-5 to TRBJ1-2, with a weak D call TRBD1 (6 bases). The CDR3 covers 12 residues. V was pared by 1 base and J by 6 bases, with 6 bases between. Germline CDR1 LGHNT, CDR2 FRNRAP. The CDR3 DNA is TGTGCTAGTGGTTTGGCAGGGGATGGCTACACCTTC. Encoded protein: CASGLAGDGYTF.

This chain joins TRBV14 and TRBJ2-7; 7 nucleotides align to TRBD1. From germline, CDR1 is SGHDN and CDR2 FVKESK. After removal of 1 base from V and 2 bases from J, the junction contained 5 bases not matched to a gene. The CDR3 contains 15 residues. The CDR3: CASSQGPGGPYEQYV. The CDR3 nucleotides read TGTGCCAGCAGCCAAGGTCCAGGGGGTCCCTACGAGCAGTACGTC.

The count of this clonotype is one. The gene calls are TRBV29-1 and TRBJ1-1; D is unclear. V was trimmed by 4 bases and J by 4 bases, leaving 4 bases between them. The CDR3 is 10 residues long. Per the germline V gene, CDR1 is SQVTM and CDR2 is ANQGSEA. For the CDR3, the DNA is TGCAGCGTTGTAGTCACTGAAGCTTTCTTT. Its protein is CSVVVTEAFF.

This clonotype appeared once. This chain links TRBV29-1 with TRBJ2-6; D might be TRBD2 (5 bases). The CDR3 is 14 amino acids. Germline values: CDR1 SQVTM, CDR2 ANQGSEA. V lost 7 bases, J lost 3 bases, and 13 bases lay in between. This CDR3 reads CSARSGDGANVLTF. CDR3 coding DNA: TGCAGCGCACGGTCCGGGGATGGGGCCAACGTCCTGACTTTC.

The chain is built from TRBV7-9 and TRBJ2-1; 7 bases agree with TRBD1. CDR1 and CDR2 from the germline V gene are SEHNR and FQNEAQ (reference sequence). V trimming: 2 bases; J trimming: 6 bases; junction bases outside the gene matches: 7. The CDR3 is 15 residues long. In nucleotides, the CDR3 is TGTGCCAGCAGCTTACATCGGACAGGCTTCAATGAGCAGTTCTTC. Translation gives CASSLHRTGFNEQFF.

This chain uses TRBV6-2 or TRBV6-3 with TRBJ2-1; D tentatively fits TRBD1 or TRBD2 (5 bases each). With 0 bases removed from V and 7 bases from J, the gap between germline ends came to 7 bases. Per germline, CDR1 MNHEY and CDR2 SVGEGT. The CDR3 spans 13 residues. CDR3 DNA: TGTGCCAGCAGTTACTCGAGGGGTAATGAGCAGTTCTTC. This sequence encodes CASSYSRGNEQFF.

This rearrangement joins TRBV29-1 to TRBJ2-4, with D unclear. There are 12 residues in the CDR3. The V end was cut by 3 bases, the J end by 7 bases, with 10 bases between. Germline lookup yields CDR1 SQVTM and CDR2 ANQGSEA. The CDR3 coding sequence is TGCAGCGTTGAGAAGGGTGAGAACATTCAGTACTTC. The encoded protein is CSVEKGENIQYF.